This T cell receptor (beta chain) comes out of a study of T cells in Graves' hyperthyroidism and ophthalmopathy. Whole-study context: Peripheral blood was secured at the point of initial diagnosis, before any treatment.

V lost 5 bases to trimming and J lost 3 bases; unmatched junction nucleotides: 3. The CDR3 is made up of 15 amino acids. The germline V gene has CDR1 SGHTA and CDR2 FQGTGA. From RNA transcripts, TCR beta CDR3 regions were amplified. HTBI primers drove first-round RT-PCR of the TCR CDR3. TCRdb itself ran the multiplex PCR reads through MiXCR, one entry per CDR3 protein. The sample has about 840,000 distinct CDR3 sequences; 38% are singletons. The receptor was derived from a young man with Graves' hyperthyroidism. The sample comprised blood. The rearrangement uses TRBV7-3 and TRBJ2-2; 10 nucleotides agree with TRBD2. The CDR3 DNA sequence: TGTGCCAGCAGCCCGAGCGGGGGGGACACCGGGGAGCTGTTTTTT. Its protein is CASSPSGGDTGELFF.